This section outlines one TCR beta chain sequence together with its context. Its specificity is not known. It was template switching that added a universal primer site, and there were unique molecular identifiers on the cDNA. Each CDR3 protein is one row after TCRdb ran MiXCR on the 5' RACE reads. The table has 350,000 to 450,000 distinct CDR3 sequences, under 20% seen once. Everyone who gave samples was a healthy Caucasian. This entry comes from a study of identical twins. Points from the study as a whole: Fewer insertions were carried by abundant cord blood beta clonotypes, but none was seen in memory repertoires. Conclusions leaned on cross-sectional statistical analysis and did not track the same donors over time.

Germline-derived CDR1 and CDR2 are LNHDA and SQIVND (reference sequence). V shed 5 bases, J shed 4 bases, and the junction held 8 bases outside the gene matches. The CDR3 sequence is 16 residues long. The clonotype originates from a man aged 50-60 years in good health. The chain carries TRBV19 and TRBJ2-2, with 9 bases identical to TRBD2. The sequenced material came from naive T cells sorted from blood. The CDR3 spells CASSDQERGVTGELFF. The CDR3 bases are TGTGCCAGTAGTGATCAGGAGCGGGGGGTCACCGGGGAGCTGTTTTTT.